This TCR beta chain originates from a study of T cells in Graves' hyperthyroidism and ophthalmopathy. Study-wide results and caveats: Separating ophthalmopathy from stable hyperthyroidism was achieved by a 13 V-J model. Blood held most thyroid clonotypes expanded above 0.001 frequency.

This clonotype has a count of ten or more. The antigen is undetermined. The blood sample was taken at first hyperthyroidism diagnosis, before any ophthalmopathy symptoms. Fresh 10 ml peripheral blood yielded PBMCs. Authors of the study amplified TCR beta CDR3 regions from RNA transcripts. The study used the HTBI primer set for a first-round RT-PCR of the TCR CDR3. TCRdb re-derived calls from the multiplex PCR reads in MiXCR, one entry per CDR3 protein. The sample holds 140,000 or so distinct CDR3 sequences, approximately 20% seen once. In germline, CDR1 is MDHEN, CDR2 SYDVKM. After removal of 3 bases from V and 3 bases from J, the junction contained 7 bases not matched to a gene. This CDR3 has 15 residues.

This sequence was found in a woman between 50 and 59 years old with Graves' hyperthyroidism that later progressed to Graves' ophthalmopathy. The sequencing input was blood. The rearrangement joins TRBV28 to TRBJ1-2; 7 bases map to TRBD1. CDR3 sequence (DNA): TGTGCCAGCAGTTTGCCCTCCGGGACAGACTATGGCTACACCTTC. Residues: CASSLPSGTDYGYTF.